These 23 T cell receptor beta chains share one sample of origin, sequenced in a study of beta chain features in type 1 diabetes. The authors reverse transcribed all of the isolated RNA, so sequencing captured expressed TCRB transcripts. The protocol was immunoSEQ multiplex PCR, while the TCRdb copy is restricted to in-frame clones and leaves out a portion. Of about 25,000 clones listed, 68% are singletons. Regarding the study as a whole: In all four CD4+ subsets, TCRB CDR3 length was significantly, moderately reduced in type 1 diabetes.

For these receptors, no antigen is known. Sequenced material: stem cell memory CD4+ T cells from blood. The receptors stem from a woman in her thirties or forties with type 1 diabetes.

This clone was counted a few times. The chain uses TRBV23-1 and TRBJ2-4, with D possibly being TRBD1 (5 bases). TRBV23-1 is sorted into the ORF group, with uncertain function. The germline V and J ends were trimmed by 4 bases and 2 bases, with 12 bases remaining between them. The CDR3 consists of 15 residues. This CDR3 reads CASSRDSRTKNIQYF. The CDR3 DNA sequence: TGCGCCAGCAGTCGCGACAGTCGTACCAAAAACATTCAGTACTTC.

V gene TRBV7-2 combines with J gene TRBJ2-1; D is unclear. There are 14 residues in the CDR3. Germline-derived CDR1 and CDR2 are SGHTA and FQGNSA. With 2 bases removed from V and 8 bases from J, the gap between germline ends came to 13 bases. The CDR3 sequence is CASSLSRIADEQFF. CDR3 nucleotides: TGTGCCAGCAGCTTAAGTAGGATAGCCGATGAGCAGTTCTTC. The full variable domain, rest sourced from reference TRBV7-2 and TRBJ2-1, is GAGVSQSPSNKVTEKGKDVELRCDPISGHTALYWYRQSLGQGLEFLIYFQGNSAPDKSGLPSDRFSAERTGGSVSTLTIQRTQQEDSAVYLCASSLSRIADEQFFGPGTRLTVL.

This chain joins TRBV5-1 and TRBJ2-1; TRBD2 aligns across 14 bases. V lost 4 bases to trimming and J lost 3 bases; unmatched junction nucleotides: 3. CDR1 and CDR2 (germline): SGHRS, YFSETQ. The length of the CDR3 is 16 residues. The CDR3 nucleotides are TGCGCCAGCAGCCAGGGGACTAGCGGGGGCTACAATGAGCAGTTCTTC. Translation: CASSQGTSGGYNEQFF.

The J gene is TRBJ2-1, the V gene TRBV7-3, with 8 bases matching TRBD1. The CDR3 sequence is 15 residues long. Germline V gene sequence: CDR1 SGHTA, CDR2 FQGTGA. The V and J ends lost 6 bases and 9 bases, in that order; junction bases with no gene match: 13. The CDR3 sequence: CASRETGAPFGEQFF. The CDR3 DNA is TGTGCCAGCAGGGAGACAGGGGCCCCGTTTGGTGAGCAGTTCTTC. Complete variable domain (other parts from reference TRBV7-3 and TRBJ2-1): GAGVSQTPSNKVTEKGKYVELRCDPISGHTALYWYRQSLGQGPEFLIYFQGTGAADDSGLPNDRFFAVRPEGSVSTLKIQRTERGDSAVYLCASRETGAPFGEQFFGPGTRLTVL.

The chain links TRBV27 to TRBJ1-2; maybe TRBD1 (6 bases). CDR3 length: 14 amino acids. Per germline, CDR1 MNHEY and CDR2 SMNVEV (reference sequence). V was trimmed by 6 bases and J by 2 bases, leaving 13 bases between them. CDR3 nucleotides: TGTGCCAGCAGACATGACCAGGGGAACTATGGCTACACCTTC. Translation: CASRHDQGNYGYTF.

This chain joins TRBV29-1 and TRBJ1-1, with 7 bases identical to TRBD1. Germline V gene sequence: CDR1 SQVTM, CDR2 ANQGSEA. The CDR3 extends over 16 amino acids. The trim removed 5 bases at V and 1 base at J, leaving 13 bases unmatched. In DNA form, the CDR3 reads TGCAGCGTTCGCGGACGCCCGGGACAGACGAACACTGAAGCTTTCTTT. This translates into CSVRGRPGQTNTEAFF.

The V and J genes are TRBV20-1 and TRBJ1-2, with D unclear. CDR3 size: 10 residues. CDR1 and CDR2 (germline): DFQATT, SNEGSKA (reference sequence). V lost 6 bases to trimming and J lost 8 bases, with 10 bases between them. CDR3: CSAPDTGYTF. The CDR3 nucleotides read TGCAGTGCCCCCGACACGGGCTACACCTTC.

This CDR3 reads CASSNPRDRGPGYTF. DNA of the CDR3: TGTGCCAGCAGCAATCCGCGGGACAGGGGTCCTGGCTACACCTTC. The chain links TRBV5-6 to TRBJ1-2; TRBD1 aligns across 10 bases. Germline CDR1 reads SGHDT; CDR2 reads YYEEEE. With V trimmed by 4 bases and J by 7 bases, 10 bases remained unmatched. The CDR3 is 15 amino acids.

The count of this clone is one. V usage is TRBV7-9 and J usage is TRBJ2-1; the match to TRBD2 covers 11 bases. The CDR3 loop spans 15 amino acids. V was clipped by 4 bases and J by 10 bases; unmatched bases: 9. Per the germline V gene, CDR1 is SEHNR and CDR2 is FQNEAQ (reference sequence). The CDR3 DNA reads as TGTGCCAGCAGCTCACCGGGACTAGCGGATCGGGAGCAGTTCTTC. It translates to CASSSPGLADREQFF.

The chain is built from TRBV7-2 and TRBJ2-1, with TRBD2 matching over 11 bases. The germline V gene has CDR1 SGHTA and CDR2 FQGNSA. The junction had 2 bases not matched to a gene; V was cut back by 5 bases and J by 2 bases. The CDR3 is 15 residues long. CDR3 sequence: CASSETSGTYNEQFF. CDR3 nucleotide sequence: TGTGCCAGCAGCGAGACTAGCGGGACCTACAATGAGCAGTTCTTC.

This clone was observed a handful of times. The genes are TRBV28 and TRBJ2-1; 9 bases match TRBD1. The CDR3 spans 16 residues. Germline V lookup: CDR1 MDHEN, CDR2 SYDVKM. Unmatched junction bases numbered 20, after V lost 10 bases and J lost 10 bases. In DNA, the CDR3 is TGTGCCACCCAACCCGGGGGGACAGGGAAACTAGGCGAGCAGTTCTTC. Its protein product is CATQPGGTGKLGEQFF.

The chain joins TRBV27 to TRBJ2-3; 10 nucleotides match TRBD1. Germline CDR1 MNHEY, CDR2 SMNVEV (reference sequence). V gave up 2 bases and J gave up 5 bases; unmatched junction bases: 4. This CDR3 comprises 15 residues. CDR3 DNA: TGTGCCAGCAGTTTAAGGGGACAGGGGATAGATACGCAGTATTTT. Protein product: CASSLRGQGIDTQYF.

The chain links TRBV7-8 to TRBJ2-7, with a tentative D call TRBD2 (6 bases). Germline-derived CDR1 and CDR2 are SGHVS and FQNEAQ. The CDR3 extends over 14 amino acids. The CDR3 nucleotides are TGTGCTAGCCGGTTTGGGGGGTCCAACTACGAGCAGTACTTC. Translation: CASRFGGSNYEQYF.

The genes are TRBV6-1 and TRBJ2-7; 10 bases are a match to TRBD1. The germline V gene has CDR1 MNHNS and CDR2 SASEGT. CDR3 length equals 13 residues. Trimming removed 7 bases from V and 8 bases from J; junction bases left unmatched: 8. The CDR3 bases are TGTGCCAGCACCGGGACAGGGGTCGTTAAGCAGTACTTC. Its protein product is CASTGTGVVKQYF.

On this clone itself: One junction end disagrees with the germline gene, perhaps due to a read error. The V and J genes are TRBV2 and TRBJ2-5; the match to TRBD2 covers 8 bases. The CDR3 runs 14 residues. Germline values: CDR1 SNHLY, CDR2 FYNNEI. CDR3 DNA sequence: TGTGTCAGCAGTACAAGCGGGGGTGTGGAGACCCAGTACTTC. This translates into CVSSTSGGVETQYF.

J is TRBJ2-1 and V is TRBV5-1, with a possible D match to TRBD1 (6 bases). Trimming removed 0 bases from V and 5 bases from J, with 6 bases in between. This CDR3 spans 13 amino acids. Germline values: CDR1 SGHRS, CDR2 YFSETQ. CDR3 sequence reads: CASSLGQDNEQFF. For the CDR3, the DNA is TGCGCCAGCAGCTTGGGACAGGACAATGAGCAGTTCTTC.

V is TRBV6-5 and J is TRBJ2-7, with a possible D match to TRBD2 (5 bases). Germline V lookup: CDR1 MNHEY, CDR2 SVGAGI. The ends were cut back, 2 bases at V and 6 bases at J, with 8 bases in the middle. The CDR3 consists of 12 residues. CDR3 region: CASSYLAGEQYF. The CDR3 DNA is TGTGCCAGCAGTTACCTAGCCGGCGAGCAGTACTTC.

In its sample, this clone was seen a few times. The V call is TRBV6-6, the J call TRBJ2-1; maybe TRBD2 (5 bases). Between the trimmed V and J ends, which lost 0 bases and 4 bases, there was a span of 10 bases. The CDR3 has 15 amino acids. Germline CDR1 MNHNY, CDR2 SVGAGI (reference sequence). In DNA, the CDR3 is TGTGCCAGCAGTTACTCCACGGGGATTTACAATGAGCAGTTCTTC. Translated: CASSYSTGIYNEQFF.

V gene TRBV10-3 combines with J gene TRBJ1-5, with 9 bases matching TRBD1. Germline values: CDR1 ENHRY, CDR2 SYGVKD. The CDR3 spans 15 residues. The junction had 4 bases not matched to a gene; V was cut back by 3 bases and J by 4 bases. The CDR3: CAISDSGQGNQPQHF. The CDR3 DNA reads TGTGCCATCAGTGACTCGGGACAGGGAAATCAGCCCCAGCATTTT.

The rearrangement uses TRBV18 and TRBJ2-7; 7 bases agree with TRBD2. J was trimmed by 2 bases and V by 2 bases; bases with no gene match: 6. CDR3 length: 15 amino acids. The germline gives CDR1 KGHSH, CDR2 LQKENI. The CDR3 DNA reads TGTGCCAGCTCACCATGGGGGGGAACAGCCTACGAGCAGTACTTC. It yields the protein CASSPWGGTAYEQYF. The variable domain in full, with the rest retrieved from reference TRBV18 and TRBJ2-7, is NAGVMQNPRHLVRRRGQEARLRCSPMKGHSHVYWYRQLPEEGLKFMVYLQKENIIDESGMPKERFSAEFPKEGPSILRIQQVVRGDSAAYFCASSPWGGTAYEQYFGPGTRLTVT.

This CDR3 reads CASSLLEMNTEAFF. The CDR3, as DNA: TGTGCCAGCAGCTTATTGGAGATGAACACTGAAGCTTTCTTT. This chain joins TRBV7-9 and TRBJ1-1; no clear D. This CDR3 comprises 14 residues. From germline, CDR1 is SEHNR and CDR2 FQNEAQ (reference sequence). The germline V and J ends were trimmed by 2 bases and 0 bases, with 7 bases remaining between them.

This chain uses TRBV7-2 with TRBJ1-6, with 12 positions matching TRBD1. The CDR3 runs 15 residues. Trimming took 8 bases from V and 8 from J; bases not matched to a gene: 7. Germline values: CDR1 SGHTA, CDR2 FQGNSA. The CDR3 here is CASAGDRGRYSPLHF. For the CDR3, the DNA is TGTGCCAGCGCCGGGGACAGGGGGCGGTATTCACCCCTCCACTTT. Full variable domain (missing parts from reference TRBV7-2 and TRBJ1-6): GAGVSQSPSNKVTEKGKDVELRCDPISGHTALYWYRQSLGQGLEFLIYFQGNSAPDKSGLPSDRFSAERTGGSVSTLTIQRTQQEDSAVYLCASAGDRGRYSPLHFGNGTRLTVT.

The chain couples TRBV5-8 to TRBJ2-5; a possible D gene is TRBD1 (5 bases). Germline V gene sequence: CDR1 SGHTS, CDR2 YDEGEE. V lost 4 bases and J 5 bases, leaving 12 bases between the germline ends. The CDR3 is made up of 13 amino acids. CDR3 protein: CASSLGHGETQYF. CDR3 nucleotide sequence: TGTGCCAGCAGCCTAGGACACGGGGAGACCCAGTACTTC.